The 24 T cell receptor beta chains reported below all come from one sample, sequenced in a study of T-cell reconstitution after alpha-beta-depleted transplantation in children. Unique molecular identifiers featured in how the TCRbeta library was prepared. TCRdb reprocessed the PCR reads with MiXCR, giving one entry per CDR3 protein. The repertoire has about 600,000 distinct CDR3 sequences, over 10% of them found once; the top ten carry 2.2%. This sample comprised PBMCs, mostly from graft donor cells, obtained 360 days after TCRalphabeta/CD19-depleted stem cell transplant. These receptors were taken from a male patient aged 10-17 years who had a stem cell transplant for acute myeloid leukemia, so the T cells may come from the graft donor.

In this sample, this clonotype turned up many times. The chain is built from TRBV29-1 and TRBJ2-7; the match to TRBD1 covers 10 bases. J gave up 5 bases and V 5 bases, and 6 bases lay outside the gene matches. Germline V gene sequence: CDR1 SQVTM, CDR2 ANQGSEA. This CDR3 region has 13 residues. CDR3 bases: TGCAGCGTTCACCGGGACAGGGGCCACGAGCAGTACTTC. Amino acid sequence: CSVHRDRGHEQYF.

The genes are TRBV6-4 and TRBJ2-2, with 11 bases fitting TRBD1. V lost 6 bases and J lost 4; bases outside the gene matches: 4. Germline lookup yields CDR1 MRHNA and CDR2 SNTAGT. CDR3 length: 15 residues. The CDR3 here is CASREGQGGTGELFF. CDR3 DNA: TGTGCCAGCAGAGAGGGACAGGGGGGCACCGGGGAGCTGTTTTTT.

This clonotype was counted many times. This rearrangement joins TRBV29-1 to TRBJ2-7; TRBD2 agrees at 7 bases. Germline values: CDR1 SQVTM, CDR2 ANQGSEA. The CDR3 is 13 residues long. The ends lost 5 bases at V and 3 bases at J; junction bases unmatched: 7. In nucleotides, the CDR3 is TGCAGCGTTCGGCGTGCTAGCGGCTACGAGCAGTACTTC. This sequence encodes CSVRRASGYEQYF.

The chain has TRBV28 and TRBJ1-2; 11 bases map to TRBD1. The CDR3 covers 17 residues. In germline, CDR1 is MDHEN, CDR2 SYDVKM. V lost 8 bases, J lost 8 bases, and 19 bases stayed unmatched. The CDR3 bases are TGTGCCAGCCGCAGTTGGCTCTCTCGGGACAGGGGGATCGGCTACACCTTC. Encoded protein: CASRSWLSRDRGIGYTF.

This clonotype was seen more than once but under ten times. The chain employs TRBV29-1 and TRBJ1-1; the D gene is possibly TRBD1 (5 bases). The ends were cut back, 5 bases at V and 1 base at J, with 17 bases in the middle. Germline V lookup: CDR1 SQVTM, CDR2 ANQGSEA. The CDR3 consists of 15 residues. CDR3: CSVLFLRRGNTEAFF. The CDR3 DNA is TGCAGCGTTTTGTTCCTAAGGAGGGGGAACACTGAAGCTTTCTTT.

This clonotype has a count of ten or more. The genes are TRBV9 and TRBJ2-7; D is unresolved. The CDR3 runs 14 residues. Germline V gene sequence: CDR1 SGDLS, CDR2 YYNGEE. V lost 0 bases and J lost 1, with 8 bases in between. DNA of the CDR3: TGTGCCAGCAGCGTAGCTTGGGGTTCCTACGAGCAGTACTTC. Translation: CASSVAWGSYEQYF.

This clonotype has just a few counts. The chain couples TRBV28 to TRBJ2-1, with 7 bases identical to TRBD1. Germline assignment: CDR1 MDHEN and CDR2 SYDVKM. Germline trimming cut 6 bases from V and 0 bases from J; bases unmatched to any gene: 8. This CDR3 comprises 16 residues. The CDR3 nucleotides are TGTGCCAGCAGGCCGAACAGGGGAAGCTCCTACAATGAGCAGTTCTTC. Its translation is CASRPNRGSSYNEQFF. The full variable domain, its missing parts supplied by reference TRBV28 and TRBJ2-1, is DVKVTQSSRYLVKRTGEKVFLECVQDMDHENMFWYRQDPGLGLRLIYFSYDVKMKEKGDIPEGYSVSREKKERFSLILESASTNQTSMYLCASRPNRGSSYNEQFFGPGTRLTVL.

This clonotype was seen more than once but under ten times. The CDR3 sequence: CSARAPGQGSETQYF. DNA of the CDR3: TGCAGTGCTAGAGCTCCGGGACAGGGATCGGAGACCCAGTACTTC. The rearrangement uses TRBV20-1 and TRBJ2-5; 9 bases match TRBD1. V dropped 1 base and J dropped 5; count of bases not matched to a gene: 8. Germline loops: CDR1 DFQATT, CDR2 SNEGSKA (reference sequence). The CDR3 contains 15 residues.

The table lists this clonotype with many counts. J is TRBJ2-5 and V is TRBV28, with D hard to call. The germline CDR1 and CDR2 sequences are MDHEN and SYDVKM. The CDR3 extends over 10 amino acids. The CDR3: CATEEETQYF. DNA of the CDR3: TGTGCTACTGAAGAAGAGACCCAGTACTTC.

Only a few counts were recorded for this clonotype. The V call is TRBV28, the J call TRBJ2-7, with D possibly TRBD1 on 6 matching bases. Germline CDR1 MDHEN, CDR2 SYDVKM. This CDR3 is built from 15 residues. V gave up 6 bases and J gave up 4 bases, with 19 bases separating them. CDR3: CASSGTGTRGYEQYF. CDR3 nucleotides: TGTGCCAGCAGCGGCACAGGGACAAGGGGGTACGAGCAGTACTTC.

CDR3 residues: CASSQDPRTGLNTEAFF. Here the CDR3 DNA reads TGCGCCAGCAGCCAAGATCCACGGACAGGCTTGAACACTGAAGCTTTCTTT. V usage is TRBV4-3 and J usage is TRBJ1-1; 7 bases are a match to TRBD1. V gave up 0 bases and J gave up 0 bases; unmatched junction bases: 7. CDR3 length: 17 amino acids. Germline V CDR1 and CDR2: LGHNA, YSLEER.

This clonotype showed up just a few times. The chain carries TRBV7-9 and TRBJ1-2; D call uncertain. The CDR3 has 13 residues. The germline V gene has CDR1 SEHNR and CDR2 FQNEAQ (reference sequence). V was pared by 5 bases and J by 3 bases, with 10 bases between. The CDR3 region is CASSDGLYYGYTF. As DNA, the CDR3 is TGTGCCAGCAGCGACGGACTGTACTATGGCTACACCTTC.

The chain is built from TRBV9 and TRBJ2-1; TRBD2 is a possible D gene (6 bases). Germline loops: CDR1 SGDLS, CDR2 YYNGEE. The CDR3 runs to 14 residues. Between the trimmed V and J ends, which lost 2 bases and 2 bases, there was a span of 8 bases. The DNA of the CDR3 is TGTGCCAGCAGCGTGGGGACTGCCTACAATGAGCAGTTCTTC. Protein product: CASSVGTAYNEQFF.

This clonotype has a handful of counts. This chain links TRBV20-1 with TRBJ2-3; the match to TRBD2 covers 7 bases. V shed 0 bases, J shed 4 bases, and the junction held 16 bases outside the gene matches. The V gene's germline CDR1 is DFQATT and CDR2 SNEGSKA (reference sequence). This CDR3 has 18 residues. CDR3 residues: CSARDLILGREIPDTQYF. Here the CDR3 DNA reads TGCAGTGCTAGAGATCTCATTCTCGGGCGGGAGATCCCAGATACGCAGTATTTT.

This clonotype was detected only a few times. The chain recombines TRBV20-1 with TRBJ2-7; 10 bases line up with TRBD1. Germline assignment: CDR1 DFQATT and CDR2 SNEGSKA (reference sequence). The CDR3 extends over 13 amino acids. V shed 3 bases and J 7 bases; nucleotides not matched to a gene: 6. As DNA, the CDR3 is TGCAGTGCTAGTGACAGGGGGCGCGGGGAGCAGTACTTC. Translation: CSASDRGRGEQYF.

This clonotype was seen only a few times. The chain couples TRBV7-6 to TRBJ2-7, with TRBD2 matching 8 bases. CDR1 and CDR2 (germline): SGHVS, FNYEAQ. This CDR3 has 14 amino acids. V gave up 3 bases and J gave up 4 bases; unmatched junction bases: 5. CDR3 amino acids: CASSLGLDVYEQYF. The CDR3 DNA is TGTGCCAGCAGCTTGGGACTAGACGTTTACGAGCAGTACTTC. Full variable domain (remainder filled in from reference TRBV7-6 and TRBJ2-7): GAGVSQSPRYKVTKRGQDVALRCDPISGHVSLYWYRQALGQGPEFLTYFNYEAQQDKSGLPNDRFSAERPEGSISTLTIQRTEQRDSAMYRCASSLGLDVYEQYFGPGTRLTVT.

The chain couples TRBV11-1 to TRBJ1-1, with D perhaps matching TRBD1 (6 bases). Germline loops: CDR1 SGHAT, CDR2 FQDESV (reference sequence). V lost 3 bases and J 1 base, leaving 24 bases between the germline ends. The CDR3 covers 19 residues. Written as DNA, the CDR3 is TGTGCCAGCAGCTTCCCCGTACCGTCCAACAGGGCCAGGAACACTGAAGCTTTCTTT. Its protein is CASSFPVPSNRARNTEAFF.

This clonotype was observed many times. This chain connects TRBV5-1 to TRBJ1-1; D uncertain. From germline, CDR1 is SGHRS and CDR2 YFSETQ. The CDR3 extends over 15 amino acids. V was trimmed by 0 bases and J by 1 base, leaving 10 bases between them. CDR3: CASSLERAKNTEAFF. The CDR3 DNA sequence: TGCGCCAGCAGCTTGGAGAGAGCCAAGAACACTGAAGCTTTCTTT.

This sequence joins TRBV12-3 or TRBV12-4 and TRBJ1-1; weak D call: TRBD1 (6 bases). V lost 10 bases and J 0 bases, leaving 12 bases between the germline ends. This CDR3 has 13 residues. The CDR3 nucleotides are TGTGCCACGAACAGGGAGTTGAACACTGAAGCTTTCTTT. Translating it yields CATNRELNTEAFF.

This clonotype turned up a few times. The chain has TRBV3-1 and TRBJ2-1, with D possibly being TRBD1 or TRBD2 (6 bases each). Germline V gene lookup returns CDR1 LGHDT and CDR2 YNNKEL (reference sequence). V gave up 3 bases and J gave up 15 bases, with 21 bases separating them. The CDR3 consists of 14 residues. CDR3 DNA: TGTGCCAGCAGCCAGTCTAGGGGGGCACCTAATGCGTTCTTC. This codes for CASSQSRGAPNAFF.

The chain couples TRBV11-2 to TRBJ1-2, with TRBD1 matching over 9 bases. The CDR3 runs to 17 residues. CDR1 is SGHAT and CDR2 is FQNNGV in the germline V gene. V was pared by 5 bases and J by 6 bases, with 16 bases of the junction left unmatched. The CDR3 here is CASSKTIGRDREDGYTF. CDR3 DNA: TGTGCCAGCAGCAAAACTATAGGCAGGGACAGGGAGGATGGCTACACCTTC. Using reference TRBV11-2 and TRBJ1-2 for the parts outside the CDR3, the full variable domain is EAGVAQSPRYKIIEKRQSVAFWCNPISGHATLYWYQQILGQGPKLLIQFQNNGVVDDSQLPKDRFSAERLKGVDSTLKIQPAKLEDSAVYLCASSKTIGRDREDGYTFGSGTRLTVV.

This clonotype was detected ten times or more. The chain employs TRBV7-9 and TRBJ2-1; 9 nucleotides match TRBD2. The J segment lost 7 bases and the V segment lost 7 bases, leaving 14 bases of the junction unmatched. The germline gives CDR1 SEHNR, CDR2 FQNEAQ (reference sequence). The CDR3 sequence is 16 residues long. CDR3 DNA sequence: TGTGCCAGCATATGGGTGATTGCGGGAGGGTCGAATGAGCAGTTCTTC. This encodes CASIWVIAGGSNEQFF.

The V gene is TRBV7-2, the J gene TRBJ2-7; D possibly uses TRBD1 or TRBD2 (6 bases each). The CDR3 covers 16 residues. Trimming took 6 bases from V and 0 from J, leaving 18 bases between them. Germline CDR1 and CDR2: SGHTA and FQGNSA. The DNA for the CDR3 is TGTGCCAGCAGTTTCGGTAGGGGGGCGAGCTCCTACGAGCAGTACTTC. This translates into CASSFGRGASSYEQYF.

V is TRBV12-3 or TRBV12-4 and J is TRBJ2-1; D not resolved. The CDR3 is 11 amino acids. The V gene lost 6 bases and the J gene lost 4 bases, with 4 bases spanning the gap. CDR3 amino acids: CASRPYNEQFF. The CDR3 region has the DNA TGTGCCAGCAGGCCTTACAATGAGCAGTTCTTC.